Described below is a single T cell receptor beta chain sequence and its context. The table lists this clonotype with a few counts. No antigen is known for it. Per-nucleotide qualities are absent, and no much larger clonotype sits a single base away. These data belong to a study of T cell repertoires in cytomegalovirus infection (dated by TCRdb to 2018 to 2020). For the study in its entirety: Donor HLA type was relevant to the analysis, because carriage of CMV infection together with the matching HLA type was indicated by public TCR beta signatures. Beyond this particular receptor, the publication reports: In both this cohort and an independent approximately 350-donor cohort, the cumulative frequency of public TCR beta family members distinguished carriers of CMV infection plus the relevant HLA type. The ex vivo response was dominated by HLA-C-restricted CMV-specific TCR beta clonotypes, and the single most frequent clonotype in two of eight donors was supplied by these HLA-C-restricted clonotypes.

The listed sequencing device is Illumina HiSeq 1500. Through fastp at Q25 and MiXCR, TCRdb rebuilt clones from the public reads, retaining in-frame beta chains. Under each unique CDR3 protein, matching rows form one entry showing the most common genes and DNA. Present in this sample are around 450,000 distinct CDR3 sequences, roughly 30% of which were seen just once. The top ten constitute about an eighth of the sample. The receptor comes from a human donor in good health (CMV status not recorded). Some clones in this sample may be carry-over from other donors' samples. Sequenced input: PBMCs.

The nucleotide sequence reads TGTGCCAGCAGCCCCGCTCCGACTAGCGGAGCCCACGAGCAGTACTTC. This is translated as CASSPAPTSGAHEQYF. The rearrangement joined TRBV9 to TRBJ2-7; 9 of the junction bases match TRBD2. The germline V and J ends show losses of 4 bases and 5 bases respectively, and no gene match explains 13 bases of the junction. Including the terminal cysteine and phenylalanine, the CDR3 comprises 16 residues. Left in the record is the CDR3 DNA by itself, 48 bases read in frame from the first base. CDR1 and CDR2 are read off the germline V gene as SGDLS and YYNGEE.